A selection of T cell receptor beta chains follows, all from one sample in a study of sequential checkpoint blockade in melanoma. The repertoire was sequenced with immunoSEQ multiplex PCR; TCRdb's copy has only in-frame clones and lacks some. The data show approximately 29,000 clones, with 83% seen just once and about 15% held by the top ten. The source was CD8+ T cells sorted from blood (inferred from file names), collected from a patient given nivolumab and ipilimumab in sequence. The origin of the receptors is a human donor with melanoma. Each CDR3 is given with its conserved first and last residue. Each record gives: clone size, V gene, J gene, D gene, CDR3 protein, CDR3 DNA. A D gene is named only where the DNA matches it firmly. The size of a clone is reported for some rows only, either as once, few or many, or as a class for expanded clones.

.	TRBV27	TRBJ2-7	.	CASSLGGAEYF	TGTGCCAGCAGTTTAGGGGGGGCAGAGTACTTC
.	TRBV7-9	TRBJ2-3	TRBD1	CASSLKTGAADTQYF	TGTGCCAGCAGCTTAAAAACAGGGGCCGCAGATACGCAGTATTTT
.	TRBV4-1	TRBJ1-4	TRBD1	CASSQDAGGLYEKLFF	TGCGCCAGCAGCCAAGACGCAGGGGGCCTATATGAAAAACTGTTTTTT
.	TRBV10-3	TRBJ2-7	.	CAISGPSDSHTSYEQYF	TGTGCCATCAGTGGCCCCTCCGACAGTCATACTTCCTACGAGCAGTACTTC
.	TRBV6-6	TRBJ2-1	.	CASSLSGISYNEQFF	TGTGCCAGCAGTCTTAGCGGAATCTCCTACAATGAGCAGTTCTTC
.	TRBV23-1	TRBJ1-2	TRBD1	CASSQSGQSNYGYTF	TGCGCCAGCAGTCAATCGGGACAGTCTAACTATGGCTACACCTTC
.	TRBV28	TRBJ2-7	TRBD2	CASRITSGRSYEQYF	TGTGCCAGCAGGATCACTAGCGGGAGATCCTACGAGCAGTACTTC
.	TRBV14	TRBJ2-7	TRBD1	CASSPRDRVVEQYF	TGTGCCAGCAGCCCCCGGGACAGGGTGGTCGAGCAGTACTTC
once	TRBV6-5	TRBJ2-7	.	CASSYGGTYEQYF	TGTGCCAGCAGTTACGGGGGGACCTACGAGCAGTACTTC
.	TRBV28	TRBJ1-5	.	CASSFLGGLDSNQPQHF	TGTGCCAGCAGTTTTTTGGGGGGTCTCGATAGCAATCAGCCCCAGCATTTT
.	TRBV6-5	TRBJ1-1	.	CASTQLGGTEAFF	TGTGCCAGCACGCAACTCGGGGGAACTGAAGCTTTCTTT
.	TRBV7-9	TRBJ2-5	.	CASSLGGPQETQYF	TGTGCCAGCAGCTTAGGTGGGCCCCAAGAGACCCAGTACTTC
.	TRBV28	TRBJ1-2	.	CASSWRGANYGYTF	TGTGCCAGCAGTTGGAGGGGAGCTAACTATGGCTACACCTTC
.	TRBV7-9	TRBJ2-1	TRBD2	CASSQGLAGGLEQFF	TGTGCCAGCAGCCAAGGACTAGCGGGAGGACTTGAGCAGTTCTTC
few	TRBV19	TRBJ1-1	TRBD1	CATGTGLEAFF	TGTGCCACCGGGACAGGTTTAGAAGCTTTCTTT
few	TRBV6-1	TRBJ1-6	.	CASSDLSSSYNSPLHF	TGTGCCAGCAGTGACCTTTCGAGCTCCTATAATTCACCCCTCCACTTT